The 32 T cell receptor beta chains below were found in one sample sequenced in a study of human T cells and chemical hapten exposure. As to time point: pre-sensitization, week 0. Treatment given: therapeutic diphenylcyclopropenone sensitization with weekly scalp DPC. MiXCR, run by TCRdb on the RACE reads, gives a single entry per CDR3 protein. This sample carries 250,000 to 300,000 distinct CDR3 sequences, about 7.7% of them seen once, and the ten largest clones take 0.9% to 1.5%. Sequencing was performed on whole blood, taken in connection with sensitization to the hapten diphenylcyclopropenone (DPC). Every receptor here comes from a man aged 18 to 29 with alopecia areata. Some clones in this sample may be carry-over from other donors' samples.

This clonotype was counted many times. The chain carries TRBV12-3 or TRBV12-4 and TRBJ2-1, with D possibly TRBD1 on 6 matching bases. The CDR3 is 15 residues long. V lost 1 base and J 0 bases, leaving 7 bases between the germline ends. The CDR3 spells CASSLGGLSYNEQFF. DNA for the CDR3: TGTGCCAGCAGTTTAGGGGGGCTCTCCTACAATGAGCAGTTCTTC.

This clonotype was recorded a few times. The CDR3 DNA reads as TGTGCCAGCAGTTCCCTTAACAGGGGAGAGACCCAGTACTTC. Translated, it gives CASSSLNRGETQYF. The V gene is TRBV27, the J gene TRBJ2-5; 7 bases agree with TRBD1. V was clipped by 4 bases and J by 4 bases; unmatched bases: 6. This CDR3 is built from 14 residues. CDR1 and CDR2 from the germline V gene are MNHEY and SMNVEV (reference sequence).

This clonotype was seen a handful of times. The chain couples TRBV5-8 to TRBJ2-3; unclear D gene. This CDR3 spans 15 amino acids. Trimming pared 3 bases from V and 0 bases from J, leaving 11 bases between. CDR1 SGHTS and CDR2 YDEGEE come from the germline V gene. The CDR3 sequence: CASSSQGPSTDTQYF. The DNA for the CDR3 is TGTGCCAGCAGCTCGCAAGGCCCTAGCACAGATACGCAGTATTTT.

The chain uses TRBV4-3 and TRBJ2-1, with 7 bases identical to TRBD1. This CDR3 is 13 amino acids long. V gave up 4 bases and J gave up 6 bases; unmatched junction bases: 3. Germline-derived CDR1 and CDR2 are LGHNA and YSLEER. CDR3 sequence (DNA): TGCGCCAGCAGCCCCACAGGGGTCAATGAGCAGTTCTTC. It codes for CASSPTGVNEQFF.

This clonotype was seen many times. The chain carries TRBV18 and TRBJ2-1; 11 nucleotides align to TRBD2. CDR1 and CDR2 (germline): KGHSH, LQKENI. With 3 bases clipped from V and 3 bases from J, the junction kept 4 bases outside the gene matches. This CDR3 has 16 amino acids. CDR3 nucleotide sequence: TGTGCCAGCTCACCCCCGCTAGCGGGGGGCTACAATGAGCAGTTCTTC. Protein sequence: CASSPPLAGGYNEQFF.

This clonotype came up a few times. The CDR3, as DNA: TGCAGTCTCCCCTTCGGGGCTAATTACAATGAGCAGTTCTTC. Its translation: CSLPFGANYNEQFF. The chain links TRBV20-1 to TRBJ2-1; D is perhaps TRBD1 or TRBD2 (5 bases each). The length of the CDR3 is 14 residues. Germline CDR1 DFQATT, CDR2 SNEGSKA (reference sequence). The V end was cut by 8 bases, the J end by 4 bases, with 18 bases between.

V and J are TRBV21-1 and TRBJ1-1; TRBD1 is the table's D call, not checked against the DNA. TRBV21-1 is annotated as a pseudogene. This CDR3 is built from 17 residues. CDR3 residues: CASSKREKGGCRAEAFF. The CDR3, as DNA: TGTGCCAGCAGCAAACGAGAAAAAGGAGGCTGCCGGGCTGAAGCTTTCTTT.

This clonotype was counted ten times or more. V usage is TRBV27 and J usage is TRBJ1-1; D is unresolved. The germline V and J ends were trimmed by 3 bases and 0 bases, with 5 bases remaining between them. The CDR3 is 13 amino acids. Germline loops: CDR1 MNHEY, CDR2 SMNVEV (reference sequence). CDR3 loop: CASSFSMNTEAFF. CDR3 coding DNA: TGTGCCAGCAGTTTCTCGATGAACACTGAAGCTTTCTTT.

This clonotype was observed a handful of times. The chain is built from TRBV6-2 or TRBV6-3 and TRBJ2-3; possibly TRBD2 for D (7 bases). Germline V gene data show CDR1 as MNHEY and CDR2 as SVGEGT. CDR3 length: 20 residues. V was shortened by 4 bases and J by 2 bases, with 28 bases between the two germline ends. CDR3 nucleotides: TGTGCCAGCAGTTCCCGGACTAGGAAGCGAGGGGGAGGAAACACAGATACGCAGTATTTT. Protein: CASSSRTRKRGGGNTDTQYF.

This clonotype has only one observation. This chain joins TRBV7-9 and TRBJ1-1; maybe TRBD1 (6 bases). V shed 4 bases and J shed 4 bases, with 16 bases lying between them. This CDR3 has 15 residues. CDR1 is SEHNR and CDR2 is FQNEAQ in the germline V gene (reference sequence). DNA for the CDR3: TGTGCCAGCAGCTCCCGGGACACCGGCGGCACTGAAGCTTTCTTT. Protein product: CASSSRDTGGTEAFF.

In this sample, this clonotype turned up many times. The gene calls are TRBV12-3 or TRBV12-4 and TRBJ1-2; the D is unclear. The CDR3 sequence is 13 residues long. Trimming took 3 bases from V and 8 from J, leaving 13 bases between them. The chain's CDR3 is CASSLAEEAGYTF. The CDR3 bases are TGTGCCAGCAGTTTGGCAGAGGAGGCAGGCTACACCTTC.

This clonotype has only a few counts. V gene TRBV29-1 combines with J gene TRBJ2-1, with D perhaps TRBD2 (5 bases). V was cut by 7 bases and J by 4 bases, with 17 bases left in between. Germline CDR1 reads SQVTM; CDR2 reads ANQGSEA. This CDR3 is built from 14 residues. The CDR3 DNA reads TGCAGCGGGCTTCGAGCCGAGGGATACAATGAGCAGTTCTTC. The encoded protein is CSGLRAEGYNEQFF.

This clonotype has only a few counts. V is TRBV24-1 and J is TRBJ2-2; D ambiguous. Trimming left V 7 bases short and J 0 bases short, with 8 bases between. The CDR3 has 14 residues. Germline lookup yields CDR1 KGHDR and CDR2 SFDVKD. The chain's CDR3 is CATSSRTNTGELFF. CDR3 in DNA: TGTGCCACCAGCTCCAGGACGAACACCGGGGAGCTGTTTTTT.

This clonotype was seen once. V usage is TRBV6-2 or TRBV6-3 and J usage is TRBJ2-3, with D possibly called TRBD1 or TRBD2 (6 bases each). The germline gives CDR1 MNHEY, CDR2 SVGEGT. V was clipped by 0 bases and J by 9 bases, with 13 bases between them. The CDR3 is 14 amino acids. The CDR3 reads CASSYSSPGATQYF. In DNA, the CDR3 is TGTGCCAGCAGTTACTCGTCCCCGGGGGCGACGCAGTATTTT.

This chain joins TRBV12-3 or TRBV12-4 and TRBJ2-2; D is tentatively TRBD1 or TRBD2 (6 bases each). The CDR3 totals 15 residues. Trimming pared 3 bases from V and 6 bases from J, leaving 14 bases between. The CDR3 nucleotides read TGTGCCAGCAGTTTGGTCCGGGGGCTCTCCGGGGAGCTGTTTTTT. Amino acids: CASSLVRGLSGELFF.

This chain joins TRBV4-3 and TRBJ1-1, with 8 bases fitting TRBD1. The germline V gene encodes CDR1 LGHNA and CDR2 YSLEER. There are 13 residues in the CDR3. J lost 8 bases, V lost 3 bases, and 5 bases had no gene match. CDR3: CASSHGQGGEAFF. In DNA form, the CDR3 reads TGCGCCAGCAGCCACGGACAGGGTGGCGAAGCTTTCTTT.

This clonotype was seen repeatedly, ten times or more. V gene TRBV7-2 combines with J gene TRBJ2-2, with 8 bases aligning to TRBD1. The V gene's germline CDR1 is SGHTA and CDR2 FQGNSA. The CDR3 is 14 residues long. V dropped 4 bases and J dropped 8; count of bases not matched to a gene: 6. CDR3 sequence: CASSSSGGMGELFF. CDR3 bases: TGTGCCAGCAGCTCCTCAGGGGGCATGGGGGAGCTGTTTTTT.

J is TRBJ1-4 and V is TRBV10-3, with D unclear. The ends were cut back, 8 bases at V and 8 bases at J, with 12 bases in the middle. Germline assignment: CDR1 ENHRY and CDR2 SYGVKD. The CDR3 totals 12 residues. CDR3 protein: CAIASRGEKLFF. In DNA form, the CDR3 reads TGTGCCATCGCAAGCCGAGGAGAAAAACTGTTTTTT.

The chain combines TRBV12-3 or TRBV12-4 with TRBJ1-2; 8 bases fit TRBD1. The junction had 9 bases not matched to a gene; V was cut back by 6 bases and J by 6 bases. The CDR3 runs 14 residues. As DNA, the CDR3 is TGTGCCAGCAGCCAGGGCCCAGGGGGCGATGGCTACACCTTC. It encodes CASSQGPGGDGYTF.

This clonotype was counted at least ten times. The rearrangement joins TRBV5-1 to TRBJ1-2; the D is unclear. The CDR3 sequence is 13 residues long. V was cut by 1 base and J by 8 bases, with 12 bases left in between. Germline V gene lookup returns CDR1 SGHRS and CDR2 YFSETQ. The DNA for the CDR3 is TGCGCCAGCAGCTTGAGTAGTATTTCGGGCTACACCTTC. This translates into CASSLSSISGYTF. Filled out from reference TRBV5-1 and TRBJ1-2, the complete variable domain reads KAGVTQTPRYLIKTRGQQVTLSCSPISGHRSVSWYQQTPGQGLQFLFEYFSETQRNKGNFPGRFSGRQFSNSRSEMNVSTLELGDSALYLCASSLSSISGYTFGSGTRLTVV.

The table lists this clonotype with a few counts. The chain links TRBV4-2 to TRBJ2-1; D might be TRBD1 (7 bases). Per germline, CDR1 LGHNA and CDR2 YNFKEQ. The germline V and J ends were trimmed by 4 bases and 7 bases, with 17 bases remaining between them. The CDR3 extends over 15 amino acids. The CDR3 loop reads CASSPMAGGWNEQFF. The CDR3 DNA is TGTGCCAGCAGCCCCATGGCAGGGGGGTGGAATGAGCAGTTCTTC.

With respect to this clonotype: This may be a read error: a much more frequent sequence differs by one nucleotide. This chain uses TRBV4-3 with TRBJ2-7; no reliable D call. The length of the CDR3 is 14 residues. Germline V gene sequence: CDR1 LGHNA, CDR2 YSLEER. CDR3 amino acids: CASNQAQSSYEQYF. DNA for the CDR3: TGCGCCAGCAACCAAGCTCAGAGCTCCTACGAGCAGTACTTC.

In its sample, this clonotype was seen a few times. This chain links TRBV5-6 with TRBJ2-7; unclear D gene. Looked up from germline, CDR1 is SGHDT and CDR2 is YYEEEE. This CDR3 comprises 11 residues. The germline V and J ends were trimmed by 1 base and 5 bases, with 4 bases remaining between them. CDR3 DNA sequence: TGTGCCAGCAGCTTGTTGCACGAGCAGTACTTC. This translates into CASSLLHEQYF.

This rearrangement joins TRBV20-1 to TRBJ1-3, with D tentatively TRBD1 (6 bases). Per the germline V gene, CDR1 is DFQATT and CDR2 is SNEGSKA (reference sequence). The CDR3 has 14 amino acids. V lost 3 bases and J lost 0, with 9 bases in between. The CDR3 region has the DNA TGCAGTGCTAGGTTACAGGGCTCTGGAAACACCATATATTTT. Its translation: CSARLQGSGNTIYF.

This chain joins TRBV10-3 and TRBJ1-2; D is ambiguous. Per germline, CDR1 ENHRY and CDR2 SYGVKD. V was clipped by 7 bases and J by 8 bases, with 11 bases between them. The CDR3 runs to 11 residues. The CDR3 spells CAIISGVGYTF. The CDR3 DNA sequence: TGTGCCATCATATCAGGAGTCGGCTACACCTTC.

This chain joins TRBV11-2 and TRBJ2-5; 9 bases map to TRBD1. This CDR3 has 17 amino acids. Germline V gene lookup returns CDR1 SGHAT and CDR2 FQNNGV. After removal of 3 bases from V and 4 bases from J, the junction contained 12 bases not matched to a gene. CDR3 in DNA: TGTGCCAGCAGCTTTCCAAGCTGGACAGGGGACGGAGAGACCCAGTACTTC. Encoded protein: CASSFPSWTGDGETQYF.

The J gene is TRBJ2-7, the V gene TRBV9; the D is unclear. Trimming stripped 2 bases from V and 1 base from J, with 13 bases between. The CDR3 length is 15 residues. Looked up from germline, CDR1 is SGDLS and CDR2 is YYNGEE. CDR3 loop: CASSVGRAGSYEQYF. In DNA, the CDR3 is TGTGCCAGCAGCGTCGGCCGCGCCGGGTCCTACGAGCAGTACTTC. The full variable domain, completed using reference TRBV9 and TRBJ2-7, is DSGVTQTPKHLITATGQRVTLRCSPRSGDLSVYWYQQSLDQGLQFLIQYYNGEERAKGNILERFSAQQFPDLHSELNLSSLELGDSALYFCASSVGRAGSYEQYFGPGTRLTVT.

This clonotype was picked up a small number of times. The chain is built from TRBV6-6 and TRBJ2-3; D is unclear. V dropped 6 bases and J dropped 0 bases, with 7 bases sitting between them. Germline loops: CDR1 MNHNY, CDR2 SVGAGI (reference sequence). The CDR3 extends over 13 amino acids. In DNA, the CDR3 is TGTGCCAGCAGCCTCAAAAGCACAGATACGCAGTATTTT. As protein: CASSLKSTDTQYF.

The rearrangement uses TRBV24-1 and TRBJ2-3; weak D call: TRBD2 (6 bases). V was cut by 0 bases and J by 2 bases, with 11 bases left in between. The CDR3 runs 16 residues. Germline V gives CDR1 KGHDR, CDR2 SFDVKD. CDR3 nucleotide sequence: TGTGCCACCAGTGATTTGAACCGGGAGCCCACAGATACGCAGTATTTT. It specifies CATSDLNREPTDTQYF.

This chain connects TRBV18 to TRBJ1-5; D remains unclear. This CDR3 has 16 residues. Trimming cost V 3 bases and J 0 bases, with 12 bases left between them. Germline CDR1 and CDR2: KGHSH and LQKENI. The CDR3 loop reads CASSPSAAHSNQPQHF. The CDR3 DNA sequence: TGTGCCAGCTCACCGTCGGCAGCCCATAGCAATCAGCCCCAGCATTTT.

This clonotype was counted a few times. The chain combines TRBV20-1 with TRBJ2-2; no firm D call. The CDR3 sequence is 12 residues long. From germline, CDR1 is DFQATT and CDR2 SNEGSKA (reference sequence). Trimming cost V 4 bases and J 3 bases, with 6 bases left between them. Here the CDR3 reads CSAKADTGELFF. The CDR3 DNA reads TGCAGTGCTAAGGCGGACACCGGGGAGCTGTTTTTT.

This clonotype has a single count. This chain joins TRBV6-2 or TRBV6-3 and TRBJ2-7; no clear D. This CDR3 comprises 13 residues. V was trimmed by 8 bases and J by 0 bases, leaving 11 bases between them. In germline, CDR1 is MNHEY, CDR2 SVGEGT. The CDR3, as DNA: TGTGCCAGCCAACGGTCGTTCTCCTACGAGCAGTACGTC. It specifies CASQRSFSYEQYV.